Described below is a single T cell receptor (beta chain) sequence and its context. This receptor's antigen is unknown. The record has no base qualities; no much larger clone is one base away. These data come from a study of vaccination and CD4 T cells after COVID-19 (dated by TCRdb to about 2022). For context, the study as a whole: Convalescent patients had a positive SARS-CoV-2 result on nasal swab PCR, and of these patients, about ten had mild disease and one had severe disease. Six males and four females were included in the convalescent cohort, with two Hispanic individuals, seven Caucasians, two Asians and one multiracial person represented. Each participant got two doses of either the Pfizer-BioNTech BNT162b2 vaccine (n=8) or the Moderna mRNA-1273 vaccine (n=2). Post-COVID blood samples from convalescent patients were collected a median of about 100 days after diagnosis, with a range of 35 to 161 days. Post-vaccine blood samples were obtained a median of about 72 days after the second vaccine dose, with a range of about 14 to 250 days. For a few convalescent patients, samples were collected at an early post-vaccination timepoint (day 14) as well as at a late post-vaccination timepoint (days 161 to 241). Overlapping spike peptide pools from SARS-CoV-2 and from the common cold coronaviruses HCoV-NL63, HCoV-OC43 and HCoV-229E were used as culture stimuli. In control cultures, a CEFX viral epitope pool was used as positive control, an HIV-1 Nef peptide pool was used as negative control, or no peptide was added. The spike-specific CD4+ TCR repertoire was compared before and after mRNA vaccination in over nine COVID-19 convalescent patients and several infection-naive healthy vaccine recipients. On the study overall, not on this receptor specifically: The median count of SARS-CoV-2-reactive clonotypes went up from some 23 after infection to 30 to 40 after vaccination, although the change was not significant. In convalescent patients, nearly all vaccine-specific clones (304 of 307) were found to be mono-reactive for SARS-CoV-2 spike rather than cross-reactive with common cold coronaviruses. The number of convalescent patients in the study was relatively small, and the study did not examine early timepoints following natural infection. In convalescent patients, a median about 86% of post-vaccine SARS-CoV-2-reactive clones were detected only after vaccination, suggesting vaccine-specific priming.

The library was built by means of PCR. TCR sequencing of DNA from cultured CD4+ T cells used the Oncomine TCR Beta short-read assay at the Johns Hopkins FTIC core. Genomic DNA was extracted from the cultured CD4+ T cells with the QIAamp micro DNA kit. Oncomine TCR Beta libraries made from cultured CD4+ T cells were pooled using unique dual indexes and sequenced on an Illumina iSeq 100. The paper's processing steps were these. Non-productive sequences were removed, and CDR3s not starting with C, not ending with F or W, or shorter than 7 amino acids were discarded. The MANAFEST web application identified antigen-specific clonotypes by comparing peptide-stimulated wells against reference wells and other culture wells. An FDR below 0.05, an odds ratio above 5, and a productive frequency above 0.1% in at least two of three replicate wells were required for clones to be considered positive. Cross-reactive clonotypes were defined as significantly expanded in both SARS-CoV-2 spike wells and at least one common cold coronavirus spike condition. Similarity between CDR3 sequences was evaluated in R version 3.6.1 using Levenshtein distances (stringdist) and unrooted phylogenetic trees (ape). TCRdb itself trimmed the public reads at Q25 with fastp, ran MiXCR and retained productive beta chains. Here each entry gathers all rows of one CDR3 protein and keeps the most common genes and DNA. The V and J calls were not made by the authors but by TCRdb's processing. The sample table lists about 18,000 distinct CDR3 sequences, under 55% of them with a count of one. The biggest ten clones account for approximately 13% of the sample.

Including the terminal cysteine and phenylalanine, the CDR3 comprises 12 residues. The only DNA kept is the CDR3, 36 bases in frame from the first base. Taken from the germline V gene (reference sequence), the CDR1 and CDR2 loops are DFQATT and SNEGSKA. Trimming takes 6 bases from V and 7 bases from J, and the germline ends sit 13 bases apart. The intended sense of this specimen's time point label: late sampling 161 to 241 days after vaccination in a few convalescent patients. Sample treatment or condition, as interpreted from the label and publication: approximately 11-day PBMC culture with coronavirus spike peptide pools or control peptides (ViraFEST assay). The ViraFEST assay, used in the study, expanded antigen-specific T cells with peptide pools and then identified the expanded clonotypes through TCR sequencing. The positive SARS-CoV-2 PCR tests of the convalescent patients were dated from March to December 2020, before the Alpha, Beta and Delta variants emerged in the United States. Roughly 2 million PBMCs per well were cultured in IMDM with roughly 5% human AB serum and 7.5 to 10 IU/ml IL-2, plus 10 ug/ml peptide pools. Half of the culture medium was replaced with fresh IL-2-containing medium on days 3 and 7. After around 10 days of culture, CD4+ T cells were isolated by negative selection with the EasySep CD4+ T cell isolation kit. Ficoll-Paque Plus gradient centrifugation was used to isolate PBMCs from whole blood, and the isolated PBMCs were then either used fresh or cryopreserved at -140C. Each culture condition was generally run in triplicate wells.

The material was CD4+ T cells from blood, cultured in vitro, obtained about 7 months after SARS-CoV-2 vaccination. This TCR derives from a human donor who had recovered from COVID-19. The chain couples TRBV20-1 to TRBJ2-1; a weak D assignment points to TRBD2 (5 bases agree). The CDR3 protein sequence reads: CSAKGRENEQFF. In nucleotide form, the sequence is TGCAGTGCGAAGGGTAGGGAGAATGAGCAGTTCTTC.